This T cell receptor (beta chain) is drawn from a study of T cells in localized non-small cell lung cancer. CDR3 length: 15 residues. V was trimmed by 6 bases and J by 1 base, leaving 14 bases between them. Germline CDR1 reads MNHEY; CDR2 reads SVGAGI. Clones were read by immunoSEQ multiplex PCR, and TCRdb kept only the in-frame ones, dropping some. The table includes more than 25,000 clones, 88% detected once. Study-wide results and caveats: Adjacent lung tissue had a median approximately 61 of the top 100 clones found in the tumor.

With respect to this clone: Its specificity is unknown.

The genes are TRBV6-5 and TRBJ2-3, with D perhaps matching TRBD2 (6 bases). The source of this sequence is a female donor at least 60 years old with stage III squamous cell lung carcinoma. Sample: peripheral blood, taken before any cancer treatment. CDR3 sequence: CASRPRTGGTDTQYF. The CDR3 coding sequence is TGTGCCAGCAGACCCCGGACGGGAGGCACAGATACGCAGTATTTT.